These T cell receptor beta chains were read from a single sample in a study of beta chain features in type 1 diabetes. Sequencing used immunoSEQ multiplex PCR; TCRdb keeps in-frame clones, though not all of them. The profile shows 250,000 to 350,000 clones, 13% to 15% of them singletons. Sample: naive CD4+ T cells from blood. The receptors were sampled from a man aged 25-40 years with type 1 diabetes. Both conserved end residues are part of each CDR3. Fields, in order: clone size, J gene, D gene, V gene, CDR3 protein, CDR3 DNA. D genes are given only for firm matches. The size entry is marked missing in some rows and otherwise reads once, few, many or a size class.

clone size: .; J gene: TRBJ2-5; D gene: TRBD2; V gene: TRBV5-1; CDR3 protein: CASSWGTSGAQETQYF; CDR3 DNA: TGCGCCAGCAGCTGGGGGACTAGCGGGGCTCAAGAGACCCAGTACTTC
clone size: few; J gene: TRBJ1-2; D gene: TRBD1; V gene: TRBV9; CDR3 protein: CASSPAPGQTYGYTF; CDR3 DNA: TGTGCCAGCAGCCCCGCACCGGGACAGACATATGGCTACACCTTC
clone size: few; J gene: TRBJ2-1; D gene: TRBD1; V gene: TRBV6-5; CDR3 protein: CASRTGAQDEQFF; CDR3 DNA: TGTGCCAGCAGGACAGGGGCGCAGGATGAGCAGTTCTTC
clone size: few; J gene: TRBJ1-4; D gene: .; V gene: TRBV28; CDR3 protein: CASSFQGNEKLFF; CDR3 DNA: TGTGCCAGCAGTTTCCAGGGGAATGAAAAACTGTTTTTT
clone size: few; J gene: TRBJ2-6; D gene: TRBD2; V gene: TRBV5-4; CDR3 protein: CASEYSKHSGRAGANVLTF; CDR3 DNA: TGTGCCAGCGAATACTCAAAACACAGCGGGAGGGCTGGGGCCAACGTCCTGACTTTC
clone size: .; J gene: TRBJ1-1; D gene: TRBD1; V gene: TRBV10-3; CDR3 protein: CAISTGQGSTEAFF; CDR3 DNA: TGTGCCATCAGTACGGGACAGGGGAGCACTGAAGCTTTCTTT
clone size: .; J gene: TRBJ1-4; D gene: TRBD1; V gene: TRBV19; CDR3 protein: CASSGTASEKLFF; CDR3 DNA: TGTGCCAGTTCCGGGACAGCTAGTGAAAAACTGTTTTTT
clone size: few; J gene: TRBJ2-7; D gene: .; V gene: TRBV2; CDR3 protein: CASSDYLTSYEQYF; CDR3 DNA: TGTGCCAGCAGTGACTATTTGACTAGCTACGAGCAGTACTTC
clone size: once; J gene: TRBJ1-4; D gene: TRBD1; V gene: TRBV9; CDR3 protein: CASSNQGGEKLFF; CDR3 DNA: TGTGCCAGCAGCAACCAGGGGGGCGAAAAACTGTTTTTT
clone size: .; J gene: TRBJ2-5; D gene: TRBD2; V gene: TRBV10-3; CDR3 protein: CAIGWTSGSQETQYF; CDR3 DNA: TGTGCCATTGGATGGACTAGCGGGAGTCAAGAGACCCAGTACTTC